These 14 T cell receptor beta chains originate from one sample sequenced in a study of cytomegalovirus exposure and HLA in healthy donors. Repertoires were generated with immunoSEQ multiplex PCR, while TCRdb's copy carries only in-frame clones and drops some. The sample contains about 180,000 clones, about nine tenths of which appear only once. Material for sequencing was PBMCs. Every receptor here comes from a man aged 18 to 29 in good health and CMV-seropositive.

The V call is TRBV15, the J call TRBJ2-7; 7 nucleotides line up with TRBD1. CDR3 length: 14 amino acids. Trimming at V came to 0 bases and at J to 4 bases, leaving 3 bases not matched to a gene. Germline V lookup: CDR1 LNHNV, CDR2 YYDKDF (reference sequence). DNA for the CDR3: TGTGCCACCAGCAGAGACAGGGGGATATACGAGCAGTACTTC. Protein product: CATSRDRGIYEQYF. The whole variable domain, remainder taken from reference TRBV15 and TRBJ2-7, is DAMVIQNPRYQVTQFGKPVTLSCSQTLNHNVMYWYQQKSSQAPKLLFHYYDKDFNNEADTPDNFQSRRPNTSFCFLDIRSPGLGDTAMYLCATSRDRGIYEQYFGPGTRLTVT.

The V gene is TRBV27, the J gene TRBJ2-5; D might be TRBD2 (5 bases). V was trimmed by 3 bases and J by 1 base, leaving 9 bases between them. Per germline, CDR1 MNHEY and CDR2 SMNVEV (reference sequence). The CDR3 totals 14 residues. CDR3 sequence: CASSLGAFQETQYF. Written as DNA, the CDR3 is TGTGCCAGCAGTTTGGGAGCTTTCCAAGAGACCCAGTACTTC.

The V gene is TRBV5-4, the J gene TRBJ2-2; a possible D gene is TRBD1 (5 bases). This CDR3 has 15 amino acids. Germline-derived CDR1 and CDR2 are SGHNT and YYREEE (reference sequence). V was pared by 4 bases and J by 6 bases, with 16 bases between. CDR3 protein: CASSPQDFPAGELFF. Here the CDR3 DNA reads TGTGCCAGCAGCCCACAGGATTTCCCTGCCGGGGAGCTGTTTTTT.

The chain couples TRBV2 to TRBJ2-1, with 10 bases fitting TRBD2. The V gene end was trimmed by 5 bases and the J gene end by 7 bases; junction bases not matched to a gene: 2. CDR3 length equals 13 residues. Looked up from germline, CDR1 is SNHLY and CDR2 is FYNNEI. The CDR3 DNA follows: TGTGCCAGCAGTTTTAGCGGGAGGAATGAGCAGTTCTTC. The encoded protein is CASSFSGRNEQFF.

There are a few counts of this clone. V gene TRBV30 combines with J gene TRBJ1-5; D is ambiguous. The germline gives CDR1 GTSNPN, CDR2 SVGIG (reference sequence). The CDR3 has 13 amino acids. The V and J ends lost 0 bases and 5 bases respectively, with 8 bases between them. CDR3: CAWSVGSDQPQHF. CDR3 nucleotides: TGTGCCTGGAGTGTAGGGAGTGATCAGCCCCAGCATTTT.

The rearrangement uses TRBV29-1 and TRBJ1-4; D might be TRBD1 (5 bases). The CDR3 is 12 residues long. Germline lookup yields CDR1 SQVTM and CDR2 ANQGSEA. With 7 bases removed from V and 11 bases from J, the gap between germline ends came to 17 bases. Here the CDR3 reads CSAQNEGRKLFF. DNA for the CDR3: TGCAGCGCCCAGAACGAGGGGAGGAAACTGTTTTTT.

The V and J genes are TRBV18 and TRBJ2-6; perhaps TRBD2 as D (5 bases). This CDR3 comprises 18 residues. Germline CDR1 reads KGHSH; CDR2 reads LQKENI. V was trimmed by 5 bases and J by 0 bases, leaving 17 bases between them. DNA of the CDR3: TGTGCCAGCTCAACCAATCGGGGTGCCTCCTCTGGGGCCAACGTCCTGACTTTC. Residues: CASSTNRGASSGANVLTF. The complete variable domain, with remaining parts taken from reference TRBV18 and TRBJ2-6, reads NAGVMQNPRHLVRRRGQEARLRCSPMKGHSHVYWYRQLPEEGLKFMVYLQKENIIDESGMPKERFSAEFPKEGPSILRIQQVVRGDSAAYFCASSTNRGASSGANVLTFGAGSRLTVL.

The chain has TRBV6-5 and TRBJ2-7; 7 bases align to TRBD2. CDR1 MNHEY and CDR2 SVGAGI come from the germline V gene. The CDR3 sequence is 12 residues long. The ends lost 9 bases at V and 1 base at J; junction bases unmatched: 3. CDR3 sequence (DNA): TGTGCCAGTCGGGGGGTATCCTACGAGCAGTACTTC. Its protein is CASRGVSYEQYF.

This chain uses TRBV6-1 with TRBJ1-2; D is ambiguous. V lost 7 bases, J lost 5 bases, and 14 bases lay in between. This CDR3 spans 13 amino acids. From germline, CDR1 is MNHNS and CDR2 SASEGT. The DNA for the CDR3 is TGTGCCAGCACTGGACTAAGACTTTATGGCTACACCTTC. Its translation is CASTGLRLYGYTF.

This clone has only a few counts. The chain links TRBV7-9 to TRBJ2-3, with 9 bases that match TRBD1. With V trimmed by 6 bases and J by 6 bases, 4 bases remained unmatched. This CDR3 spans 13 amino acids. Germline V gene sequence: CDR1 SEHNR, CDR2 FQNEAQ (reference sequence). Written as DNA, the CDR3 is TGTGCCAGCAGTAGGGACAGGGACGATACGCAGTATTTT. Translating it yields CASSRDRDDTQYF.

The chain recombines TRBV7-9 with TRBJ1-3; TRBD1 aligns across 8 bases. The CDR3 has 15 amino acids. With 3 bases clipped from V and 3 bases from J, the junction kept 4 bases outside the gene matches. Looked up from germline, CDR1 is SEHNR and CDR2 is FQNEAQ (reference sequence). CDR3 coding DNA: TGTGCCAGCAGCTTGACAGGGGTTCGTGGAAACACCATATATTTT. Its protein product is CASSLTGVRGNTIYF.

V gene TRBV7-2 combines with J gene TRBJ2-7; TRBD2 agrees at 12 bases. J was trimmed by 2 bases and V by 4 bases; bases with no gene match: 3. Germline CDR1 SGHTA, CDR2 FQGNSA. The CDR3 length is 15 residues. Here the CDR3 reads CASSSTSGGPYEQYF. As DNA, the CDR3 is TGTGCCAGCAGCTCCACTAGCGGGGGGCCCTACGAGCAGTACTTC. Using reference TRBV7-2 and TRBJ2-7 for the parts outside the CDR3, the full variable domain is GAGVSQSPSNKVTEKGKDVELRCDPISGHTALYWYRQSLGQGLEFLIYFQGNSAPDKSGLPSDRFSAERTGGSVSTLTIQRTQQEDSAVYLCASSSTSGGPYEQYFGPGTRLTVT.

The gene calls are TRBV19 and TRBJ1-4; 7 bases line up with TRBD1. Trimming took 6 bases from V and 8 from J; bases not matched to a gene: 9. The CDR3 sequence is 14 residues long. The germline V gene encodes CDR1 LNHDA and CDR2 SQIVND (reference sequence). The CDR3: CASRNRGTVEKLFF. CDR3 in DNA: TGTGCCAGTAGGAACAGGGGAACGGTCGAAAAACTGTTTTTT.

The gene calls are TRBV28 and TRBJ1-2, with a tentative D call TRBD1 (5 bases). CDR1 MDHEN and CDR2 SYDVKM come from the germline V gene. This CDR3 comprises 13 residues. Deletions cut 2 bases from V and 6 bases from J, with 10 bases between. CDR3 sequence reads: CASSLRRGHGYTF. The CDR3 DNA is TGTGCCAGCAGTTTAAGGAGGGGTCATGGCTACACCTTC.